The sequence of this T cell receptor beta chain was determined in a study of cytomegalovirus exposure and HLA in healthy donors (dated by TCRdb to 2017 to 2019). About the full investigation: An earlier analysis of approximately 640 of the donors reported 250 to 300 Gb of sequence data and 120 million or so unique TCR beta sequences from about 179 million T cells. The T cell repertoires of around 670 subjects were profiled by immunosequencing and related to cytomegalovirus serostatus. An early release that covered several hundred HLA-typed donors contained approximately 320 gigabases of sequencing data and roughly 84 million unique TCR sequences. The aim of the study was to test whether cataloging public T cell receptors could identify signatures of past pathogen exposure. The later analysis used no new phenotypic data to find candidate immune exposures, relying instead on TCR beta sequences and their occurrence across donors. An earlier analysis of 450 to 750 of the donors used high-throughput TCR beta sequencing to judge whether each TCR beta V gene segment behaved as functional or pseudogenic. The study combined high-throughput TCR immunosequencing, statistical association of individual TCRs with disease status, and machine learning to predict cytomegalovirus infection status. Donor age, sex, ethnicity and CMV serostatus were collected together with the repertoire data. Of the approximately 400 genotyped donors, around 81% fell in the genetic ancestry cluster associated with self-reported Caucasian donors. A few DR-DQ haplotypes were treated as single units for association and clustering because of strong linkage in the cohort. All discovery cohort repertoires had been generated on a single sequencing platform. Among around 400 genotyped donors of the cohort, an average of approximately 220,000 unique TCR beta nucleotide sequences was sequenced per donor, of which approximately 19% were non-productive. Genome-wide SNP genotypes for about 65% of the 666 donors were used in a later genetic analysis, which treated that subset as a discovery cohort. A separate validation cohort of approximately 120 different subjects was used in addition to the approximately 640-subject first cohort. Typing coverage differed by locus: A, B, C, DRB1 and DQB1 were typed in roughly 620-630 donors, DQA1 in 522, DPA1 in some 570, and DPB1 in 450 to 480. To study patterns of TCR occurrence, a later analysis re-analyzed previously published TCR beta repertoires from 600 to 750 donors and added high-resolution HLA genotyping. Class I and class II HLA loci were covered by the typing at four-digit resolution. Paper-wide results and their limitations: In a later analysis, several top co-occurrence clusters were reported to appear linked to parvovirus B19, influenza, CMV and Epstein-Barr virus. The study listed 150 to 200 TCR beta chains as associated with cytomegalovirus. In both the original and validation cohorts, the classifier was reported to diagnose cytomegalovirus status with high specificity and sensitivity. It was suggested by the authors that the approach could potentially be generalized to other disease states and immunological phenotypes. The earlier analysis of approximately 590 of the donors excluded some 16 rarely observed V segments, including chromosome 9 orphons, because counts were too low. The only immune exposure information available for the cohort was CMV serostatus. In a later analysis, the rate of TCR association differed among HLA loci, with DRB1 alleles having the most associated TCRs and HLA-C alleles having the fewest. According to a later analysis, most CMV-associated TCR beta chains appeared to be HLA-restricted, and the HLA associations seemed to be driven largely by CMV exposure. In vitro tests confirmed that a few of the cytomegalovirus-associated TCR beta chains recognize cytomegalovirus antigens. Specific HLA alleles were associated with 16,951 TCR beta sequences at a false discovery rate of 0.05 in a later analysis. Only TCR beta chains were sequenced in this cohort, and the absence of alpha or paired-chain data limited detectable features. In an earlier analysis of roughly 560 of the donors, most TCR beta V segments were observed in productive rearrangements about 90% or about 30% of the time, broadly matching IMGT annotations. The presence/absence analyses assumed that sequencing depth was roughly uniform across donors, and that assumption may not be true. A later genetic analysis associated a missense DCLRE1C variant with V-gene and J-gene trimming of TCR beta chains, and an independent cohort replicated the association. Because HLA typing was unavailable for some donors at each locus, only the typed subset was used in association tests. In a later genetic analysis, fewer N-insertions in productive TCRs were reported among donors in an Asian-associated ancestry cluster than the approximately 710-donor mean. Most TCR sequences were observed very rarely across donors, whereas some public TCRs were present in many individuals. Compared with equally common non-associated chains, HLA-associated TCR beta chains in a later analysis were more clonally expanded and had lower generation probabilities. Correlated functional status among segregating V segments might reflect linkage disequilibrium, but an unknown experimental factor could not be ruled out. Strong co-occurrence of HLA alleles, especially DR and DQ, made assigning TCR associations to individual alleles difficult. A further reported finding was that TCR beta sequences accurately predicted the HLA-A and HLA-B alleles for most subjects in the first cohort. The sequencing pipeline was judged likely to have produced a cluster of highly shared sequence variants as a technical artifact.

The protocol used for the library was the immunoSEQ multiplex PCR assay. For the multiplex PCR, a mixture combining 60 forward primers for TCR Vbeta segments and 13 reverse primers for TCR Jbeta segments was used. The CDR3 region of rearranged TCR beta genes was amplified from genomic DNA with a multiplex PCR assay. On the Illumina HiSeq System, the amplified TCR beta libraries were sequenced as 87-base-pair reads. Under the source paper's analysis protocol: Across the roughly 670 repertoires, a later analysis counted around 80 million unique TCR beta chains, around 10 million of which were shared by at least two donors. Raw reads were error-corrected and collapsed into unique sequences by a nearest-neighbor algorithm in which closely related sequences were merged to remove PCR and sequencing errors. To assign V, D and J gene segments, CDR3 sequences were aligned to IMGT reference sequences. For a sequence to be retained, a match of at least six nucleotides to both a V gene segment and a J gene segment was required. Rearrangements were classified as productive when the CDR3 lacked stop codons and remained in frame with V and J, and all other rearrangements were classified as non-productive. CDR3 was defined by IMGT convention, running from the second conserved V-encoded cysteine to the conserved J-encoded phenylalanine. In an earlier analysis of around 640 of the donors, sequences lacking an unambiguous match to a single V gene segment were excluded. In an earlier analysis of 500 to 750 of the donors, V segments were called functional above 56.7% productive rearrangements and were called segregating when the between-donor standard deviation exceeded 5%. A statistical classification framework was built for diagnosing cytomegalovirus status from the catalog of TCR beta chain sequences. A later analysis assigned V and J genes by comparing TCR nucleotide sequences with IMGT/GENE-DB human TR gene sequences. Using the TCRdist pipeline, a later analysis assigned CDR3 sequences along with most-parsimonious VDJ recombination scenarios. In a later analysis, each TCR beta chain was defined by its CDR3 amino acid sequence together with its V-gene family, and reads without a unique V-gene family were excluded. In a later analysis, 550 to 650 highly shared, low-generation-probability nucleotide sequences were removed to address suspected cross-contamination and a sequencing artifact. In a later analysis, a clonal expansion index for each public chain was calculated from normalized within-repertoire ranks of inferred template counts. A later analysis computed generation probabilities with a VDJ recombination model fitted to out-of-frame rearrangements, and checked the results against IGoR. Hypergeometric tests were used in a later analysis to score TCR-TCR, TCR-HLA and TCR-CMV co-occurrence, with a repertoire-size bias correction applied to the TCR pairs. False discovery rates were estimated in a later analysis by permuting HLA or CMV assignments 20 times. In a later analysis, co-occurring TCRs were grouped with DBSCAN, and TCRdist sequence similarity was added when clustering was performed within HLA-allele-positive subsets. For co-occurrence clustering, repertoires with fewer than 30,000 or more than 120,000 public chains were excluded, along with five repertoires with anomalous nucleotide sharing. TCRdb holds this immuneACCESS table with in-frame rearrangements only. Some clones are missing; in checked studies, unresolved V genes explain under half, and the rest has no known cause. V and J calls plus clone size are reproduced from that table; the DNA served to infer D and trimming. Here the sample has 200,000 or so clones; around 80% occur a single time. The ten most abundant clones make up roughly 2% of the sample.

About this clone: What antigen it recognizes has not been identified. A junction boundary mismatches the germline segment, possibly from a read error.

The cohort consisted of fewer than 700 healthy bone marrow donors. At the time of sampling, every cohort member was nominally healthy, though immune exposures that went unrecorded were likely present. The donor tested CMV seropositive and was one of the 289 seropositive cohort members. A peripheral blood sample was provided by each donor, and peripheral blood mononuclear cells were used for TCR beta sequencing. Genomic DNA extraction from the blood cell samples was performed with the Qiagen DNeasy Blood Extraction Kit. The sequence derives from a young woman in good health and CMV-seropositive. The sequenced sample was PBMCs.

The sequenced DNA is TGTGCCTGGAGGTCGTCAGGACCCTCGCAGGGTTTT. Translated, it reads CAWRSSGPSQGF. The rearrangement joined TRBV30 to TRBJ2-3; the D gene is perhaps TRBD1, on 5 matching bases. There are 12 amino acids in the CDR3, from cysteine to phenylalanine inclusive. Left in the record is the CDR3 DNA by itself, 36 bases read in frame from the first base. CDR1 and CDR2, per the germline V gene (reference sequence), are GTSNPN and SVGIG.